These T cell receptor beta chains were read from a single sample in a study of blood T cell repertoires in COVID-19. Using immunoSEQ multiplex PCR, the repertoire was profiled, and TCRdb retains in-frame clones only, with some absent. The table lists hundreds of thousands of clones, around 87% of them singletons. The specimen sequenced was PBMCs or T cells enriched from blood (not recorded which). All receptors derive from a woman aged 18-35 years with acute COVID-19. Each CDR3 is given with its conserved first and last residue. The D gene is left open where the match is weak. The size entry is marked missing in some rows and otherwise reads once, few, many or a size class.

CDR3 DNA: TGTGCCAGCAGCTTCTCGAGATCTAGCACAGATACGCAGTATTTT
CDR3 protein: CASSFSRSSTDTQYF
J gene: TRBJ2-3
V gene: TRBV11-2
D gene: .
clone size: .

CDR3 DNA: TGTGCCAGCACTAAACGGGGACTAGCGGGACAATACAATGAGCAGTTCTTC
CDR3 protein: CASTKRGLAGQYNEQFF
J gene: TRBJ2-1
V gene: TRBV27
D gene: TRBD2
clone size: .

CDR3 DNA: TGTGCCAGCAGTCCACAGGGGGCGCCGTACGAGCAGTACTTC
CDR3 protein: CASSPQGAPYEQYF
J gene: TRBJ2-7
V gene: TRBV7-3
D gene: TRBD1
clone size: .

CDR3 DNA: TGCGCCAGCAGCGCCGGGACAACTAATGAAAAACTGTTTTTT
CDR3 protein: CASSAGTTNEKLFF
J gene: TRBJ1-4
V gene: TRBV10-1
D gene: .
clone size: .

CDR3 DNA: TGTGCCAGCAGCCTACGGGAGTGGGGCTGGGATGAGCAGTTCTTC
CDR3 protein: CASSLREWGWDEQFF
J gene: TRBJ2-1
V gene: TRBV7-2
D gene: .
clone size: .

CDR3 DNA: TGTGCCAGCAGCGCGCGGGACAGGAGACTCCTCTATGGCTACACCTTC
CDR3 protein: CASSARDRRLLYGYTF
J gene: TRBJ1-2
V gene: TRBV7-2
D gene: TRBD1
clone size: .

CDR3 DNA: TGCGCCAGCAGCCCGCGAACGGACTCCAGTCAAGCTTTCTTT
CDR3 protein: CASSPRTDSSQAFF
J gene: TRBJ1-1
V gene: TRBV5-1
D gene: .
clone size: .

CDR3 DNA: TGTGCCAGCGATCCGGGACAGGGCAGAGCCAATGAGCAGTTCTTC
CDR3 protein: CASDPGQGRANEQFF
J gene: TRBJ2-1
V gene: TRBV6-5
D gene: TRBD1
clone size: .

CDR3 DNA: TGTGCCAGCAGCCAAGATTTGGCAGGGAACTATGGCTACACCTTC
CDR3 protein: CASSQDLAGNYGYTF
J gene: TRBJ1-2
V gene: TRBV3-1/TRBV3-2
D gene: .
clone size: .

CDR3 DNA: TGTGCCTGGACAGGGTTCTCCACTGAAGCTTTCTTT
CDR3 protein: CAWTGFSTEAFF
J gene: TRBJ1-1
V gene: TRBV30
D gene: .
clone size: .

CDR3 DNA: TGTGCCAGCAGCTTGTGGCGGAGCACAGATACGCAGTATTTT
CDR3 protein: CASSLWRSTDTQYF
J gene: TRBJ2-3
V gene: TRBV7-2
D gene: .
clone size: .

CDR3 DNA: TGTGCCAGCTCACTCAAGCTTCGGACAGACCCCCCTAGCACAGATACGCAGTATTTT
CDR3 protein: CASSLKLRTDPPSTDTQYF
J gene: TRBJ2-3
V gene: TRBV18
D gene: .
clone size: .

CDR3 DNA: TGTGCCACCAGCAGAGGGACTAGCTTTCCGGACAATGAGCAGTTCTTC
CDR3 protein: CATSRGTSFPDNEQFF
J gene: TRBJ2-1
V gene: TRBV15
D gene: TRBD2
clone size: once

CDR3 DNA: TGTGCCAGCAGACTGACTCCTAGCTCCTACAATGAGCAGTTCTTC
CDR3 protein: CASRLTPSSYNEQFF
J gene: TRBJ2-1
V gene: TRBV6-5
D gene: .
clone size: once

CDR3 DNA: TGCGCCAGCAGCACCGGACTAGCGGAAGTTCTCGAGCAGTACTTC
CDR3 protein: CASSTGLAEVLEQYF
J gene: TRBJ2-7
V gene: TRBV5-1
D gene: TRBD2
clone size: .

CDR3 DNA: TGTGCCAGCAGCGTAGTAGCTAATGGTTACAATGAGCAGTTCTTC
CDR3 protein: CASSVVANGYNEQFF
J gene: TRBJ2-1
V gene: TRBV9
D gene: .
clone size: .

CDR3 DNA: TGTGCCAGCAGCTTTACCGATCAGGGAAACTATGGCTACACCTTC
CDR3 protein: CASSFTDQGNYGYTF
J gene: TRBJ1-2
V gene: TRBV7-9
D gene: .
clone size: .

CDR3 DNA: TGTGCCAGCAGCCCTTGGACAGGGAGAGGATACGAGCAGTACTTC
CDR3 protein: CASSPWTGRGYEQYF
J gene: TRBJ2-7
V gene: TRBV5-6
D gene: TRBD1
clone size: .

CDR3 DNA: TGTGCCAGCAGTTACCTTCACGAGCAGTACTTC
CDR3 protein: CASSYLHEQYF
J gene: TRBJ2-7
V gene: TRBV6-2/TRBV6-3
D gene: .
clone size: .

CDR3 DNA: TGCGCCAGCAGTAATAAGTCGCCCTTACTCACCGGGGAGCTGTTTTTT
CDR3 protein: CASSNKSPLLTGELFF
J gene: TRBJ2-2
V gene: TRBV5-1
D gene: .
clone size: .

CDR3 DNA: TGTGCCAGCAGTACAGGGAACACCGGGGAGCTGTTTTTT
CDR3 protein: CASSTGNTGELFF
J gene: TRBJ2-2
V gene: TRBV9
D gene: .
clone size: .

CDR3 DNA: TGTGCCAGCAGCCCGCGGTTGGCGCCAACCTCCTACAATGAGCAGTTCTTC
CDR3 protein: CASSPRLAPTSYNEQFF
J gene: TRBJ2-1
V gene: TRBV27
D gene: .
clone size: .

CDR3 DNA: TGTGCCTCACAGATAGGCAGCTTTGCCCTCAATCAGCCCCAGCATTTT
CDR3 protein: CASQIGSFALNQPQHF
J gene: TRBJ1-5
V gene: TRBV19
D gene: .
clone size: .

CDR3 DNA: TGTGCCAGCAGCCGAGGACTAGCGGGAACCCCCGCATTCACCGGGGAGCTGTTTTTT
CDR3 protein: CASSRGLAGTPAFTGELFF
J gene: TRBJ2-2
V gene: TRBV14
D gene: TRBD2
clone size: .

CDR3 DNA: TGTGCCAGCAGTACCCGACAGGGCCCCTGGCATTTT
CDR3 protein: CASSTRQGPWHF
J gene: TRBJ1-5
V gene: TRBV28
D gene: TRBD1
clone size: once

CDR3 DNA: TGTGCCAGCAGCTTGGGCGATCAAGAGACCCAGTACTTC
CDR3 protein: CASSLGDQETQYF
J gene: TRBJ2-5
V gene: TRBV5-6
D gene: .
clone size: .

CDR3 DNA: TGTGCCAGCAGAGGAGGGAACTATGGCTACACCTTC
CDR3 protein: CASRGGNYGYTF
J gene: TRBJ1-2
V gene: TRBV6-5
D gene: .
clone size: .

CDR3 DNA: TGTGCCAGCAGCGTAGCTAGAACTGGTAGCTCTGGGGCCAACGTCCTGACTTTC
CDR3 protein: CASSVARTGSSGANVLTF
J gene: TRBJ2-6
V gene: TRBV9
D gene: .
clone size: .

CDR3 DNA: TGTGCCATCACAGACGGTACAGGGAACACTGAAGCTTTCTTT
CDR3 protein: CAITDGTGNTEAFF
J gene: TRBJ1-1
V gene: TRBV10-3
D gene: .
clone size: .

CDR3 DNA: TGTGCCAGTAGTATAGCTCGAGGGGGCGGCGAGCAGTACTTC
CDR3 protein: CASSIARGGGEQYF
J gene: TRBJ2-7
V gene: TRBV19
D gene: TRBD1
clone size: .

CDR3 DNA: TGTGCCAGTCCTCGGACAGACTATAATTCACCCCTCCACTTT
CDR3 protein: CASPRTDYNSPLHF
J gene: TRBJ1-6
V gene: TRBV25-1
D gene: .
clone size: .

CDR3 DNA: TGTGCCAGCAGTTTCCACCGCGGGGCTGAAGCTTTCTTT
CDR3 protein: CASSFHRGAEAFF
J gene: TRBJ1-1
V gene: TRBV28
D gene: .
clone size: .

CDR3 DNA: TGTGCCTGGAACGAGGACAGGAAATTCGGCGGGGAGCTGTTTTTT
CDR3 protein: CAWNEDRKFGGELFF
J gene: TRBJ2-2
V gene: TRBV30
D gene: TRBD1
clone size: .

CDR3 DNA: TGCGCCAGCACAGGACAAGTCATGAACACTGAAGCTTTCTTT
CDR3 protein: CASTGQVMNTEAFF
J gene: TRBJ1-1
V gene: TRBV5-1
D gene: .
clone size: .

CDR3 DNA: TGTGCCAGCAAAGGGACAGCCCAGAGCTCCTATAATTCACCCCTCCACTTT
CDR3 protein: CASKGTAQSSYNSPLHF
J gene: TRBJ1-6
V gene: TRBV28
D gene: TRBD1
clone size: .

CDR3 DNA: TGTGCCAGCAGTGAGTTACAGGGTAATTCACCCCTCCACTTT
CDR3 protein: CASSELQGNSPLHF
J gene: TRBJ1-6
V gene: TRBV2
D gene: .
clone size: .

CDR3 DNA: TGTGCCAGCAGCTTAGCTTCGGGGAGCTCCTACAATGAGCAGTTCTTC
CDR3 protein: CASSLASGSSYNEQFF
J gene: TRBJ2-1
V gene: TRBV13
D gene: .
clone size: .

CDR3 DNA: TGTGCCAGTAGTATGGGGCACCTTGAAAAACTGTTTTTT
CDR3 protein: CASSMGHLEKLFF
J gene: TRBJ1-4
V gene: TRBV19
D gene: .
clone size: .

CDR3 DNA: TGTGCTAGCAGCTTGGCACAGGGGAATGAGCAGTTCTTC
CDR3 protein: CASSLAQGNEQFF
J gene: TRBJ2-1
V gene: TRBV7-7
D gene: TRBD1
clone size: .

CDR3 DNA: TGTGCCAGCAGCTTAAGGGCGGGAGTGGGCACAGATACGCAGTATTTT
CDR3 protein: CASSLRAGVGTDTQYF
J gene: TRBJ2-3
V gene: TRBV7-3
D gene: TRBD2
clone size: .

CDR3 DNA: TGTGCCAGCAGTGAACGGACAGGGAGAGATGGCTACACCTTC
CDR3 protein: CASSERTGRDGYTF
J gene: TRBJ1-2
V gene: TRBV6-1
D gene: TRBD1
clone size: .

CDR3 DNA: TGTGCCAGCAGCAAATATAGCGGGAGCTTCTCCTACGAGCAGTACTTC
CDR3 protein: CASSKYSGSFSYEQYF
J gene: TRBJ2-7
V gene: TRBV5-6
D gene: TRBD2
clone size: .

CDR3 DNA: TGCAGCGTTGGAGGCAGGGGAGGGACTGAAGCTTTCTTT
CDR3 protein: CSVGGRGGTEAFF
J gene: TRBJ1-1
V gene: TRBV29-1
D gene: .
clone size: .

CDR3 DNA: TGTGCCAGCAGCGTAGGGTCGCGGGCCCTCTACGAGCAGTACTTC
CDR3 protein: CASSVGSRALYEQYF
J gene: TRBJ2-7
V gene: TRBV9
D gene: .
clone size: .

CDR3 DNA: TGTGCCAGCAGCCAAGTGGGGAGGATTAATCAGTACTTC
CDR3 protein: CASSQVGRINQYF
J gene: TRBJ2-4
V gene: TRBV3-1/TRBV3-2
D gene: .
clone size: .

CDR3 DNA: TGTGCCAGCAGTCCGGTCCACGGTGAAAAACTGTTTTTT
CDR3 protein: CASSPVHGEKLFF
J gene: TRBJ1-4
V gene: TRBV2
D gene: .
clone size: .

CDR3 DNA: TGTGCCAGTAGCCGCCTCGACCGGGACTCTGGAAACACCATATATTTT
CDR3 protein: CASSRLDRDSGNTIYF
J gene: TRBJ1-3
V gene: TRBV19
D gene: .
clone size: once

CDR3 DNA: TGTGCCAGCAGCCAAGATCCAGGGGCGCTATCCTATGGCTACACCTTC
CDR3 protein: CASSQDPGALSYGYTF
J gene: TRBJ1-2
V gene: TRBV3-1/TRBV3-2
D gene: .
clone size: .

CDR3 DNA: TGTGCCAGCAGTTTATACAGGGGGCAGCACTCACCCCTCCACTTT
CDR3 protein: CASSLYRGQHSPLHF
J gene: TRBJ1-6
V gene: TRBV27
D gene: TRBD1
clone size: once

CDR3 DNA: TGTGCCAGCTCTTTAGTAGATCTAGAAGCTTTCTTT
CDR3 protein: CASSLVDLEAFF
J gene: TRBJ1-1
V gene: TRBV5-6
D gene: .
clone size: once

CDR3 DNA: TGTGCCAGCAGCCTATCCGGGACAGGGTACAATGAGCAGTTCTTC
CDR3 protein: CASSLSGTGYNEQFF
J gene: TRBJ2-1
V gene: TRBV7-3
D gene: TRBD1
clone size: .

CDR3 DNA: TGTGCCAGCTCACTACTTCGGCCGGGGGGGAGTTCGGGCAATGAGCAGTTCTTC
CDR3 protein: CASSLLRPGGSSGNEQFF
J gene: TRBJ2-1
V gene: TRBV18
D gene: TRBD2
clone size: .

CDR3 DNA: TGTGCCAGCAGCCAACGACTGAATACCGGGGAGCTGTTTTTT
CDR3 protein: CASSQRLNTGELFF
J gene: TRBJ2-2
V gene: TRBV9
D gene: .
clone size: .

CDR3 DNA: TGTGCCAGCACCCCTTATAGCGGGATTCGCTCCTACGAGCAGTACTTC
CDR3 protein: CASTPYSGIRSYEQYF
J gene: TRBJ2-7
V gene: TRBV27
D gene: TRBD2
clone size: .

CDR3 DNA: TGTGCCAGCAGCTTAGACAGGGACTCACCCCTCCACTTT
CDR3 protein: CASSLDRDSPLHF
J gene: TRBJ1-6
V gene: TRBV5-4
D gene: TRBD1
clone size: .

CDR3 DNA: TGCGCCAGTCGAGCGCGACTAGCGGACACAGATACGCAGTATTTT
CDR3 protein: CASRARLADTDTQYF
J gene: TRBJ2-3
V gene: TRBV5-1
D gene: TRBD2
clone size: .

CDR3 DNA: TGTGCCAGTAGTAGGAGTCCCGCCTACGAGCAGTACTTC
CDR3 protein: CASSRSPAYEQYF
J gene: TRBJ2-7
V gene: TRBV19
D gene: .
clone size: .

CDR3 DNA: TGTGCCAGCAGCCCCTCAGGACAGGGGGCTTACTCCTACGAGCAGTACTTC
CDR3 protein: CASSPSGQGAYSYEQYF
J gene: TRBJ2-7
V gene: TRBV28
D gene: TRBD1
clone size: .